Shown below are 3 T cell receptor beta chains from a single sample sequenced in a study of shared clonotypes between healthy human individuals. Profiled with immunoSEQ multiplex PCR; TCRdb holds only in-frame clones, not every one. This table has approximately 980,000 clones, roughly 72% appearing once. Sequencing was performed on memory CD4+ T cells sorted from blood. Described subset: CD45RA-negative fraction. The source of these receptors is a man between 18 and 35 years old in good health.

This clone was picked up one time. The V gene is TRBV29-1, the J gene TRBJ2-5, with D perhaps given as TRBD1 or TRBD2 (6 bases each). Germline lookup yields CDR1 SQVTM and CDR2 ANQGSEA. V lost 3 bases and J 5 bases, leaving 13 bases between the germline ends. The CDR3 is 13 residues long. The CDR3 coding sequence is TGCAGCGTTGAGTGGCAGGGGAGGGAGACCCAGTACTTC. Its translation: CSVEWQGRETQYF.

The chain is built from TRBV11-2 and TRBJ2-7; D not resolved. V lost 6 bases to trimming and J lost 3 bases, with 18 bases between them. This CDR3 is 15 amino acids long. Looked up from germline, CDR1 is SGHAT and CDR2 is FQNNGV. The CDR3: CASSLRPAHNYEQYF. Written as DNA, the CDR3 is TGTGCCAGCAGTCTAAGACCAGCGCACAACTACGAGCAGTACTTC.

The chain combines TRBV6-1 with TRBJ1-3, with D possibly TRBD1 on 5 matching bases. Looked up from germline, CDR1 is MNHNS and CDR2 is SASEGT. V was pared by 7 bases and J by 4 bases, with 14 bases between. The CDR3 contains 14 residues. CDR3: CASIYRLSGNTIYF. The CDR3 DNA is TGTGCCAGCATATACAGGTTATCCGGAAACACCATATATTTT.